What follows are 10 T cell receptor beta chains derived from one specimen sequenced in a study of T cells in Graves' hyperthyroidism and ophthalmopathy. Amplification of TCR beta CDR3 regions used RNA as the template. HTBI primers were the set used in a first-round RT-PCR of the TCR CDR3. TCRdb processed the multiplex PCR reads anew with MiXCR; each CDR3 protein has one entry. The profile shows around 600,000 distinct CDR3 sequences, roughly 14% of them singletons. The material sequenced was blood. The receptors come from a woman aged 25 to 45 with Graves' hyperthyroidism.

The chain combines TRBV6-1 with TRBJ2-2; 7 nucleotides align to TRBD2. The CDR3 extends over 15 amino acids. Germline V gives CDR1 MNHNS, CDR2 SASEGT. J was trimmed by 6 bases and V by 7 bases; bases with no gene match: 11. The CDR3 DNA follows: TGTGCCAGCACCCCCGGGACTATTGTCTCCGGGGAGCTGTTTTTT. Its translation: CASTPGTIVSGELFF.

This clonotype was detected a few times. The V and J genes are TRBV20-1 and TRBJ2-7, with TRBD1 identical over 7 bases. The J segment lost 5 bases and the V segment lost 0 bases, leaving 10 bases of the junction unmatched. CDR1 and CDR2 (germline): DFQATT, SNEGSKA (reference sequence). CDR3 length: 15 residues. CDR3 nucleotides: TGCAGTGCTAGAGAACCGAAGACAGGGTCCAACGAGCAGTACTTC. Its protein is CSAREPKTGSNEQYF.

This clonotype came up a few times. The chain employs TRBV29-1 and TRBJ2-7, with TRBD2 matching over 7 bases. The V segment lost 6 bases and the J segment 2 bases; nucleotides outside the gene matches: 10. Germline-derived CDR1 and CDR2 are SQVTM and ANQGSEA. This CDR3 contains 14 residues. DNA for the CDR3: TGCAGCGTACAAAGCGGACTAGGAGCCTACGAGCAGTACTTC. Its translation is CSVQSGLGAYEQYF.

This clonotype was seen repeatedly, ten times or more. The chain employs TRBV12-3 or TRBV12-4 and TRBJ1-6, with D possibly being TRBD1 (5 bases). The CDR3 spans 14 residues. The V and J ends lost 5 bases and 7 bases respectively, with 12 bases between them. This chain's CDR3 is CASSRNRKNSPLHF. CDR3 DNA: TGTGCCAGCAGTAGGAACAGGAAAAATTCACCCCTCCACTTT.

The rearrangement joins TRBV5-4 to TRBJ1-1; 9 bases are shared with TRBD1. The CDR3 contains 13 residues. The V and J ends lost 4 bases and 6 bases, in that order; junction bases with no gene match: 4. Germline V gene sequence: CDR1 SGHNT, CDR2 YYREEE (reference sequence). CDR3 amino acids: CASSRDRASEAFF. In DNA, the CDR3 is TGTGCCAGCAGCCGGGACAGGGCCTCTGAAGCTTTCTTT.

This clonotype turned up a few times. The chain couples TRBV6-2 or TRBV6-3 to TRBJ2-7; 10 nucleotides align to TRBD1. In germline, CDR1 is MNHEY, CDR2 SVGEGT. There are 15 residues in the CDR3. V was pared by 2 bases and J by 3 bases, with 4 bases of the junction left unmatched. Here the CDR3 DNA reads TGTGCCAGCAGTTACGTCGGACAGGGGGGCTACGAGCAGTACTTC. The encoded protein is CASSYVGQGGYEQYF.

This clonotype appeared a few times. The J gene is TRBJ1-1, the V gene TRBV19; D might be TRBD1 (5 bases). CDR1 and CDR2 from the germline V gene are LNHDA and SQIVND (reference sequence). This CDR3 spans 14 amino acids. Trimming took off 3 bases at V and 0 bases at J, with 8 bases between the two ends. The CDR3 region is CASSMTALNTEAFF. CDR3 in DNA: TGTGCCAGTAGTATGACAGCGCTGAACACTGAAGCTTTCTTT.

This clonotype was seen at least ten times. This chain connects TRBV7-3 to TRBJ2-1, with 10 bases matching TRBD1. The CDR3 covers 16 residues. CDR1 is SGHTA and CDR2 is FQGTGA in the germline V gene. Trimming took 5 bases from V and 5 from J; bases not matched to a gene: 9. The CDR3 loop reads CASSRRGTGANNEQFF. The DNA of the CDR3 is TGTGCCAGCAGCCGGAGGGGGACAGGGGCCAACAATGAGCAGTTCTTC.

This sequence joins TRBV5-1 and TRBJ2-7; 9 nucleotides line up with TRBD2. This CDR3 has 15 amino acids. The V and J ends lost 2 bases and 5 bases, in that order; junction bases with no gene match: 8. The germline gives CDR1 SGHRS, CDR2 YFSETQ. CDR3 coding DNA: TGCGCCAGCAGCTTTAGCGGGAGCGTCTTTGACGAGCAGTACTTC. Translation gives CASSFSGSVFDEQYF.

The chain recombines TRBV28 with TRBJ2-2; 7 bases match TRBD2. The V segment lost 2 bases and the J segment 0 bases; nucleotides outside the gene matches: 9. Germline values: CDR1 MDHEN, CDR2 SYDVKM. The CDR3 spans 18 residues. For the CDR3, the DNA is TGTGCCAGCAGTTTACCTCCGGGGGGTAGGGCGAACACCGGGGAGCTGTTTTTT. This translates into CASSLPPGGRANTGELFF. The complete variable domain, with remaining parts taken from reference TRBV28 and TRBJ2-2, reads DVKVTQSSRYLVKRTGEKVFLECVQDMDHENMFWYRQDPGLGLRLIYFSYDVKMKEKGDIPEGYSVSREKKERFSLILESASTNQTSMYLCASSLPPGGRANTGELFFGEGSRLTVL.